The present entry profiles one T cell receptor (beta chain) with its context. The V segment lost 5 bases and the J segment 1 base; nucleotides outside the gene matches: 10. The CDR3 has 16 residues. Germline V gene lookup returns CDR1 LNHDA and CDR2 SQIVND (reference sequence). This sample is drawn from a study of technical replicates of blood from a handful of donors. Using immunoSEQ multiplex PCR, the repertoire was profiled, and TCRdb retains in-frame clones only, with some absent. The table shows more than 75,000 clones, with around 96% occurring only once. The gene calls are TRBV19 and TRBJ1-1, with 7 bases lining up with TRBD1. The TCR originated in a human donor in good health. The sample taken for sequencing was T cells isolated from PBMCs. The CDR3 loop reads CASSPLQDRPNTEAFF. CDR3 sequence (DNA): TGTGCCAGTAGTCCGCTCCAGGACAGGCCGAACACTGAAGCTTTCTTT.